The clone carrying this TCR beta chain was found a few times. Its antigen is currently unknown. This sample is drawn from a study of CD8+CD57+ T cells in acquired aplastic anemia. Study context: Average DNA yield from sorted CD4+ and CD8+ cells was roughly 3.1 ug.

Genomic DNA acted as the template from which TCR beta VDJ combination and CDR3 sequence profiling were carried out. TCRdb reanalysed the reads using MiXCR and keeps one entry per CDR3 protein. The sample includes 150,000 to 160,000 distinct CDR3 sequences, about 50% of them seen just once. CDR3 length: 14 amino acids. Germline CDR1 reads SQVTM; CDR2 reads ANQGSEA. Sequencing involved patients with CD8+CD57+ cell expansion previously shown by flow cytometry. When blood sampling took place, the patients had received no therapy. Overall study findings and caveats: Between patients and controls, CD8+ Simpson's diversity did not vary significantly. Shared by patients and controls, around 27 CD8+ CDR3s were abundant in patients.

Material for sequencing was sorted CD4+, CD8+, or CD8+CD57+ T cells (not recorded which) from PBMCs. The sequence came from a human donor with aplastic anemia. V and J are TRBV29-1 and TRBJ1-3; D is ambiguous. In nucleotides, the CDR3 is TGCACCCTGAGGAAGGGAAGCTCTGGAAACACCATATATTTT. Translating it yields CTLRKGSSGNTIYF.